This T cell receptor (beta chain) was documented in a study of identical twins listed by TCRdb under 2016. Background for the entire study: To test whether fetal clonotypes persist, the study used deep sequencing on TCR alpha and beta repertoires from monozygotic twins, unrelated adults of various ages, and cord blood. Replicate twin experiments were performed at different times using different library preparation protocols to rule out contamination.

Counted from cysteine to phenylalanine, this CDR3 has 16 amino acids. Of the read, only the CDR3 DNA is kept; its 48 bases are in frame from base 1. V lost 1 base and J lost 2 bases; the stretch between them is 12 bases long. For CDR1 and CDR2, the germline V gene (reference sequence) lists DFQATT and SNEGSKA. The library was built by means of 5' RACE. The instrument given in TCRdb is Illumina HiSeq 2000. Template switching introduced a universal primer binding site; the final cDNA contained a unique molecular identifier, enabling accurate counting of TCR cDNA molecules. First-strand cDNA for TCR alpha and beta chains was synthesized from specific primers in the conserved constant-segment region. To control for contamination, every cDNA library was double barcoded, receiving both a SMART-Mk sample barcode and Illumina barcodes. Two successive PCR steps introduced TruSeq adapter sequences along with Illumina sample barcodes. The Illumina HiSeq platform was used with custom primers to sequence TCR alpha and beta cDNA libraries. The authors' analysis ran thus. MiGEC processed the raw reads to extract unique molecular identifiers, while MiXCR was used to determine the CDR3 positions. For each individual, recombination models were inferred using an EM algorithm with the repgenHMM and IGoR tools. The tcR package in R was used for shared clonotype analysis, with sharing normalized by the product of cloneset sizes. To study raw recombination free of thymic and clonal selection effects, out-of-frame nonproductive sequences were analyzed. TCRdb's own reprocessing of the public reads used fastp at Q25 and MiXCR and kept productive beta chains. One record per CDR3 amino acid sequence lists the most common genes and DNA. Clone size and V and J calls follow TCRdb, not the original study. This sample has approximately 600,000 distinct CDR3 sequences in its table, and 9% to 10% of those were observed once. Of the sample, approximately 3% falls within the top ten clones.

The sample holds a few counts of this clonotype. The antigen it recognizes is unknown. No much larger clone exists at a distance of one base, and base qualities are not known. What the work shows at the level of the full study, not this receptor alone: Because the same donors could not be followed over many years, the conclusions relied on cross-sectional statistical analysis. Fewer insertions were carried by abundant cord blood beta clonotypes, a similar but weaker trend appeared in young adult naive repertoires, and no such trend appeared in memory repertoires. The excess sharing between twins in beta out-of-frame sequences was weaker because fewer shared sequences reduced the signal-to-noise ratio. Compared with coincidental sharing between unrelated individuals, an excess of low generation-probability sequences was observed among out-of-frame TCR alpha sequences shared between twins. In monozygotic twins, recombination models systematically underestimated out-of-frame TCR alpha sharing, but the models matched the sharing seen between unrelated individuals. Zero-insertion analyses could be partly confounded by invariant T cells such as MAIT and iNKT, though diverse VJ usage argued against such confounding for most clonotypes.

Every donor in the study was a healthy Caucasian. The twin cohort consisted of three pairs of female monozygotic twins, all aged roughly 18 to 29 years. RNA for TCR libraries was isolated from peripheral blood mononuclear cells. This sample also appeared in a second study, on yellow fever vaccine responses in identical twins. As that second paper reports: The authors reported that the T cell response to vaccination in identical twins appeared partly convergent and partly personalized. The study precisely tracked vaccine-responding T cell clones in identical twins.

The rearranged segments are TRBV20-1 and TRBJ2-6; the D region is possibly TRBD1 or TRBD2, each matching across 5 bases. The source material was PBMCs. This TCR was sampled from a woman under 30 in good health. CDR3 region: CSARGQGVTGANVLTF. The DNA sequence reads TGCAGTGCTAGAGGGCAGGGAGTGACTGGGGCCAACGTCCTGACTTTC.